This T cell receptor (beta chain) emerged from a study of T cell clones after liver transplantation. Study-level information: Liver transplant recipients had immunosuppression withdrawal attempted within 2 years.

Data came from immunoSEQ multiplex PCR; TCRdb stores just in-frame clones and leaves some out. This table has 70,000 to 80,000 clones, roughly 90% appearing once. The ends lost 0 bases at V and 10 bases at J; junction bases unmatched: 5. This CDR3 is built from 13 residues. Germline CDR1 and CDR2: SGDLS and YYNGEE. The sequences come from CD4+ T cells from blood, collected before liver transplant. The TCR comes from a human donor who received a liver transplant. This chain connects TRBV9 to TRBJ2-3; 7 bases line up with TRBD1. CDR3 protein: CASSVAVGQAQYF. The CDR3 nucleotides read TGTGCCAGCAGCGTAGCAGTAGGACAGGCGCAGTATTTT.